The sequence of this T cell receptor beta chain was determined in a study of tissue T cells after allogeneic stem cell transplantation. Study outcomes and limitations: Which tissue TCRs were alloreactive or antigen-specific was not determined. Some clones might be persisting host cells. Sampling depth was limited, and the cohort was small and clinically varied. Anatomically similar tissues had similar TCR repertoires within each patient.

Note on this clone: Its specificity is unknown. Here the gene names and germline are mouse. Read data end 1 residue before the CDR3 end; the end is taken from the germline J gene.

Time point in this sample: mouse harvest day 14 after allogeneic transplant. The graft held 10^6 splenic CD5+ T cells and 10^7 T-cell-depleted bone marrow cells. The assay was immunoSEQ multiplex PCR, and TCRdb's table has in-frame clones only and misses some. The sample yields approximately 2,800 clones, approximately 44% seen once. The trim removed 3 bases at V and 6 bases at J, leaving 10 bases unmatched. This CDR3 is 15 amino acids long. Germline CDR1 NNHDY, CDR2 SYVADS. J is TRBJ2-5 and V is TRBV13-3; TRBD1 aligns across 7 bases. The sequencing input was gut tissue. The source is a female BALB/c mouse given C57BL/6 T cells with graft-versus-host disease after an allogeneic hematopoietic cell transplant. CDR3 bases read: TGTGCCAGCAGTGCCGGGGACAGTCCGGGGGACACCCAGTAC. This translates into CASSAGDSPGDTQY. The entire CDR3 is CASSAGDSPGDTQYF.